This paragraph covers one T cell receptor beta chain sequence. Its antigen is unidentified. This sample was taken from a study of Graves' ophthalmopathy and Graves' hyperthyroidism. The germline gives CDR1 SGDLS, CDR2 YYNGEE. The CDR3 extends over 14 amino acids. Trimming removed 0 bases at V and 8 bases at J, with 12 bases between. The authors amplified TCR beta CDR3 regions from RNA transcripts. HTBI primers were used in a first-round RT-PCR, which preceded a second-round multiplex PCR. TCRdb redid the calling of the multiplex PCR reads with MiXCR, one entry per CDR3 protein. The sample contains more than 300,000 distinct CDR3 sequences, over 15% of which appear only once. Points from the study as a whole: The majority of expanded thyroid clonotypes above 0.001 frequency also occurred in blood.

Aged 18 to 65, hyperthyroidism patients had new diagnoses of under 2 months' duration. PBMCs originated in roughly 10 ml of fresh peripheral blood. The sample consisted of peripheral blood. The receptor was derived from a woman younger than 30 with stable Graves' hyperthyroidism. The chain is built from TRBV9 and TRBJ2-4; TRBD1 might be the D (6 bases). CDR3 loop: CASSVDWGQDIQYF. CDR3 nucleotide sequence: TGTGCCAGCAGCGTAGATTGGGGGCAAGACATTCAGTACTTC.